This record concerns one T cell receptor beta chain sequence. Its cognate antigen is unknown. Using its own MiXCR run on the RT-PCR reads, TCRdb lists one record per CDR3 protein. Here the sample spans about 530,000 distinct CDR3 sequences, roughly 13% being singletons. The record originates from a study of response to subunit inactivated influenza vaccine. The CDR3 has 11 residues. The V end lost 2 bases, the J end lost 3 bases, and 3 bases lay between the germline ends. Germline CDR1 is DFQATT and CDR2 is SNEGSKA (reference sequence). Study-wide results and limits: It was suggested by the authors that few new T cells are recruited by each seasonal influenza vaccination.

The source material was PBMCs from blood, sampled 40 to 50 days after vaccination. The rearrangement links TRBV20-1 to TRBJ2-3; D unresolved. The sequence was obtained from a man over 45 who received an inactivated influenza vaccine. CDR3 coding DNA: TGCAGTGCTAGAAGGACAGATACGCAGTATTTT. Protein sequence: CSARRTDTQYF.